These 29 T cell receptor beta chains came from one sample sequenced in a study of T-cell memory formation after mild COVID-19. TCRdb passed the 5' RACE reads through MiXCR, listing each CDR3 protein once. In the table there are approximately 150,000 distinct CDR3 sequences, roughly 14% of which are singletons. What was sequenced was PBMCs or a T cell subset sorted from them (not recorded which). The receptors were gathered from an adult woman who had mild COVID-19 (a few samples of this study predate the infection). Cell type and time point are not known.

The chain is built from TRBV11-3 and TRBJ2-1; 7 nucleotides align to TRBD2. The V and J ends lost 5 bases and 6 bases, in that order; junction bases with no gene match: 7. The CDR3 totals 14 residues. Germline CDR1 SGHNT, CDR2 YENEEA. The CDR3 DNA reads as TGTGCCAGCAGCGCGCTTTCTAGCGGCAATGAGCAGTTCTTC. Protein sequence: CASSALSSGNEQFF.

The CDR3: CSAKSGRLSYEQYF. The CDR3, as DNA: TGCAGTGCTAAATCGGGACGCCTCTCCTACGAGCAGTACTTC. The genes are TRBV20-1 and TRBJ2-7, with D perhaps being TRBD1 or TRBD2 (5 bases each). The CDR3 has 14 amino acids. Germline CDR1 is DFQATT and CDR2 is SNEGSKA (reference sequence). V shed 4 bases and J shed 0 bases, with 13 bases lying between them.

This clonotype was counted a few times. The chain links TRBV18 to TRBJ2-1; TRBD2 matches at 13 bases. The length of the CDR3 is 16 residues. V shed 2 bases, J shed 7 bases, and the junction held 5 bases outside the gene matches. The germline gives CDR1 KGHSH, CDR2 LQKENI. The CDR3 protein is CASSPTSGGAMNEQFF. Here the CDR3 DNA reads TGTGCCAGCTCACCAACTAGCGGGGGGGCCATGAATGAGCAGTTCTTC.

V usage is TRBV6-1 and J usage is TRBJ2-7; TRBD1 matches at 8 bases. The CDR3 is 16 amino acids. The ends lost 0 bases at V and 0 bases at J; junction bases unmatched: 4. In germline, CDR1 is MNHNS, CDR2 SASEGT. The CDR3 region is CASSEAAGQASYEQYF. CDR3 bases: TGTGCCAGCAGTGAAGCGGCGGGACAGGCCTCCTACGAGCAGTACTTC.

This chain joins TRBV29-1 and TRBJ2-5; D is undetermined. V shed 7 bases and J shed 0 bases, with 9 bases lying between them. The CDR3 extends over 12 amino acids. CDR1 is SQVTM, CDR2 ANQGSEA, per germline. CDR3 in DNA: TGCAGCGCCGAAAGCAACCAAGAGACCCAGTACTTC. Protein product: CSAESNQETQYF.

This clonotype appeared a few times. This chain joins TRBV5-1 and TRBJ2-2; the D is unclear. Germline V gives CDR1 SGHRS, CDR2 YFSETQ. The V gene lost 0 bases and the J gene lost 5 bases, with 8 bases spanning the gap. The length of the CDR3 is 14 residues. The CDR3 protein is CASSLGQLTGELFF. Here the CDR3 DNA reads TGCGCCAGCAGCTTGGGACAACTTACCGGGGAGCTGTTTTTT.

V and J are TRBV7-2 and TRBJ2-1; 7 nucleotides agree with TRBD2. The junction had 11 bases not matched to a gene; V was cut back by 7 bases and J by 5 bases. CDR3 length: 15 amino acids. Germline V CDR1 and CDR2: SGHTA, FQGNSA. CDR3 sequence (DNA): TGTGCCAGCATCCCCGGTAGCGGGCCCAACAATGAGCAGTTCTTC. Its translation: CASIPGSGPNNEQFF.

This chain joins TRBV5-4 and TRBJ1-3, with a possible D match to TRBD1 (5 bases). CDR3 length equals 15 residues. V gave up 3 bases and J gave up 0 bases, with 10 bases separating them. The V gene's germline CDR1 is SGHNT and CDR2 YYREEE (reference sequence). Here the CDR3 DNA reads TGTGCCAGCAGCTCGGGACTTCGCTCTGGAAACACCATATATTTT. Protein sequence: CASSSGLRSGNTIYF.

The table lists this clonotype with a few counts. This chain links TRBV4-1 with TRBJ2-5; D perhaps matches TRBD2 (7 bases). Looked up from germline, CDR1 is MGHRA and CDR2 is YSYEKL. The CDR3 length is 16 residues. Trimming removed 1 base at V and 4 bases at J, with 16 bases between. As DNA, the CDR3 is TGCGCCAGCAGCCAAGGGCCCTGGGGGGGCCTAGAGACCCAGTACTTC. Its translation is CASSQGPWGGLETQYF.

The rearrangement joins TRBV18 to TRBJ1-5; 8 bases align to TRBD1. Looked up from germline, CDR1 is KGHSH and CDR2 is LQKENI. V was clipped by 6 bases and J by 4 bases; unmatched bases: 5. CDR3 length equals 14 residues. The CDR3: CASSPRTGNQPQHF. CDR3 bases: TGTGCCAGCTCCCCCCGGACAGGGAATCAGCCCCAGCATTTT.

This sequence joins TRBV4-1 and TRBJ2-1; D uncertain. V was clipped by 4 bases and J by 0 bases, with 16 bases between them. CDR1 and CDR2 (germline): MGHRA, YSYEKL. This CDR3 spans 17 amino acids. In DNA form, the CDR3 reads TGCGCCAGCAGCCGCCCCGACTTGACGAGCTCCTACAATGAGCAGTTCTTC. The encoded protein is CASSRPDLTSSYNEQFF.

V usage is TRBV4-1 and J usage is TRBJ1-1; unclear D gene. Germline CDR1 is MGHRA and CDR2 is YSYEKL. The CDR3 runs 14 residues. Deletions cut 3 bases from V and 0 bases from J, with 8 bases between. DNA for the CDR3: TGCGCCAGCAGCCATGGTGAGATGAACACTGAAGCTTTCTTT. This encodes CASSHGEMNTEAFF.

Here the CDR3 reads CASSHRSNTGELFF. CDR3 DNA: TGCGCCAGCAGCCATAGAAGTAACACCGGGGAGCTGTTTTTT. J is TRBJ2-2 and V is TRBV4-3; D gene unclear. Trimming removed 3 bases at V and 2 bases at J, with 7 bases between. Per the germline V gene, CDR1 is LGHNA and CDR2 is YSLEER. The CDR3 is 14 amino acids.

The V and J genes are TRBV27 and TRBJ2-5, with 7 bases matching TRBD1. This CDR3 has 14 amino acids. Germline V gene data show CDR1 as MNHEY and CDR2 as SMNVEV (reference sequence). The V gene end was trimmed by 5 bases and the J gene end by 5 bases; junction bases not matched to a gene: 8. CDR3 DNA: TGTGCCAGCAGTGAAAGGGGGCCGTGGGAGACCCAGTACTTC. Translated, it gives CASSERGPWETQYF.

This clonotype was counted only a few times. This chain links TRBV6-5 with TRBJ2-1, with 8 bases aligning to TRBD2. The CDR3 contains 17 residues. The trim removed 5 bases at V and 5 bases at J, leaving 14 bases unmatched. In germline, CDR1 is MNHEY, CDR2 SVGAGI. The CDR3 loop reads CASSPRVREGPHNEQFF. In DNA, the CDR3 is TGTGCCAGCAGTCCCCGGGTTCGGGAGGGTCCCCACAATGAGCAGTTCTTC.

In nucleotides, the CDR3 is TGCAGCGTTGACACCGACAGGGTTCGGACTGAAGCTTTCTTT. Amino acid sequence: CSVDTDRVRTEAFF. This sequence joins TRBV29-1 and TRBJ1-1; TRBD1 agrees at 7 bases. Trimming took 3 bases from V and 5 from J; bases not matched to a gene: 9. Germline CDR1 reads SQVTM; CDR2 reads ANQGSEA. This CDR3 contains 14 residues.

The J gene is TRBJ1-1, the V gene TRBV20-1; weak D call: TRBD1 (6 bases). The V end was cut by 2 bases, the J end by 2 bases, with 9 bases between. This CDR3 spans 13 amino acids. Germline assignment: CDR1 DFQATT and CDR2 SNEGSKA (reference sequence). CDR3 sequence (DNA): TGCAGTGCTAGACAGGGGATAAACACTGAAGCTTTCTTT. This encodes CSARQGINTEAFF.

The CDR3 coding sequence is TGTGCCACCAGTTCGGACAGGCAGAGAAACACAGATACGCAGTATTTT. Protein: CATSSDRQRNTDTQYF. The J gene is TRBJ2-3, the V gene TRBV15; 7 positions match TRBD1. Germline assignment: CDR1 LNHNV and CDR2 YYDKDF (reference sequence). Trimming removed 6 bases from V and 2 bases from J; junction bases left unmatched: 11. The CDR3 length is 16 residues.

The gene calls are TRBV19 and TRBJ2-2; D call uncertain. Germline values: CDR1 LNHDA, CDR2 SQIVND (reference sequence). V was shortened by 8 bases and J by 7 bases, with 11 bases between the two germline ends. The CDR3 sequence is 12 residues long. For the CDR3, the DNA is TGTGCCAGTGACATGACTGTCGGGGAGCTGTTTTTT. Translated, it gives CASDMTVGELFF.

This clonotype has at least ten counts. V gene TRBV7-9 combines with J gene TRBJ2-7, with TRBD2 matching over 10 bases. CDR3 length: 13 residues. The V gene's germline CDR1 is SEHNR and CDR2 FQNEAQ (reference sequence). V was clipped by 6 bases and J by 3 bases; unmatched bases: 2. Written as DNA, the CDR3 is TGTGCCAGCAGTCCTAGCGGGAGCTACGAGCAGTACTTC. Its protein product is CASSPSGSYEQYF.

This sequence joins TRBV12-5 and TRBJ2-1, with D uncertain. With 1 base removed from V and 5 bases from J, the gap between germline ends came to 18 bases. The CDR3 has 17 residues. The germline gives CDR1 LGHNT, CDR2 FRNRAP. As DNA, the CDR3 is TGTGCTAGTGGTTTGGACGGGTGGTTGGCTCCAAACAATGAGCAGTTCTTC. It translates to CASGLDGWLAPNNEQFF.

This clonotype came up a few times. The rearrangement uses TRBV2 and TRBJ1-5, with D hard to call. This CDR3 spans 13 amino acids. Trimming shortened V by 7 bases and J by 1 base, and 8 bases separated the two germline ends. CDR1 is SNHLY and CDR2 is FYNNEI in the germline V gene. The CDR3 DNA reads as TGTGCCAGCAAGACTGAGAGCAATCAGCCCCAGCATTTT. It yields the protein CASKTESNQPQHF.

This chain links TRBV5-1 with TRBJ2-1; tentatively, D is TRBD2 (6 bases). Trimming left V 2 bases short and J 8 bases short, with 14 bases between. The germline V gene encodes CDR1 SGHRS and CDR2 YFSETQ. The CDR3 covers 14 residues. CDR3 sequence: CASSFGAGPYEQFF. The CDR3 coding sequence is TGCGCCAGCAGCTTTGGAGCGGGTCCCTATGAGCAGTTCTTC. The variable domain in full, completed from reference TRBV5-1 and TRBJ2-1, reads KAGVTQTPRYLIKTRGQQVTLSCSPISGHRSVSWYQQTPGQGLQFLFEYFSETQRNKGNFPGRFSGRQFSNSRSEMNVSTLELGDSALYLCASSFGAGPYEQFFGPGTRLTVL.

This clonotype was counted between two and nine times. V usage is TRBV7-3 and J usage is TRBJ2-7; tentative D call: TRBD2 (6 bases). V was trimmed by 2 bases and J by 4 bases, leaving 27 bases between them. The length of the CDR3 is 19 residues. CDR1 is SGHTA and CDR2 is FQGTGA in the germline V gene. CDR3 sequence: CASSLERGGYRSGQYEQYF. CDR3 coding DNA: TGTGCCAGCAGCTTAGAAAGAGGAGGCTATCGAAGCGGGCAATACGAGCAGTACTTC.

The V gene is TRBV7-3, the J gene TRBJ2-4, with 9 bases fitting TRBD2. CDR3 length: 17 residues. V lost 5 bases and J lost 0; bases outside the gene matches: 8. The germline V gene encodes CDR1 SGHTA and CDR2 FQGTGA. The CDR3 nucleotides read TGTGCCAGCAGCCCTACGCGGGGGGGGTTAGCCAAAAACATTCAGTACTTC. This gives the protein CASSPTRGGLAKNIQYF.

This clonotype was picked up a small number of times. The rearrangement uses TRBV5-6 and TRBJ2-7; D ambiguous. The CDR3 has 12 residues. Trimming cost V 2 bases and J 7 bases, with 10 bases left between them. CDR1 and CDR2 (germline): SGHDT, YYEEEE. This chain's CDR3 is CASSFTVNEQYF. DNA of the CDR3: TGTGCCAGCAGCTTCACCGTAAATGAGCAGTACTTC.

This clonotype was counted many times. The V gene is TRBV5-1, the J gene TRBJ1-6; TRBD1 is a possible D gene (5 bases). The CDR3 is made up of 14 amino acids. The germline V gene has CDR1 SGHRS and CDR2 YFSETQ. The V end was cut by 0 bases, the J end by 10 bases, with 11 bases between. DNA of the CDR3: TGCGCCAGCAGCTTGGTGTACGGGGACTCACCCCTCCACTTT. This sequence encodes CASSLVYGDSPLHF.

The CDR3 DNA follows: TGCGCCAGCGACTTCGGGACAGGGGATCACGAGCAGTACTTC. This encodes CASDFGTGDHEQYF. The chain joins TRBV5-1 to TRBJ2-7; 10 bases map to TRBD1. The CDR3 covers 14 residues. In germline, CDR1 is SGHRS, CDR2 YFSETQ. After removal of 7 bases from V and 5 bases from J, the junction contained 9 bases not matched to a gene.

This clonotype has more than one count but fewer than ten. The DNA of the CDR3 is TGTGCCAGCAGTTACTCCAGGACTAGCGGGAGTTCCGAAGATACGCAGTATTTT. This translates into CASSYSRTSGSSEDTQYF. This rearrangement joins TRBV6-2 or TRBV6-3 to TRBJ2-3, with 13 bases that match TRBD2. Germline CDR1 is MNHEY and CDR2 is SVGEGT. This CDR3 region has 18 residues. V lost 0 bases, J lost 5 bases, and 8 bases stayed unmatched.